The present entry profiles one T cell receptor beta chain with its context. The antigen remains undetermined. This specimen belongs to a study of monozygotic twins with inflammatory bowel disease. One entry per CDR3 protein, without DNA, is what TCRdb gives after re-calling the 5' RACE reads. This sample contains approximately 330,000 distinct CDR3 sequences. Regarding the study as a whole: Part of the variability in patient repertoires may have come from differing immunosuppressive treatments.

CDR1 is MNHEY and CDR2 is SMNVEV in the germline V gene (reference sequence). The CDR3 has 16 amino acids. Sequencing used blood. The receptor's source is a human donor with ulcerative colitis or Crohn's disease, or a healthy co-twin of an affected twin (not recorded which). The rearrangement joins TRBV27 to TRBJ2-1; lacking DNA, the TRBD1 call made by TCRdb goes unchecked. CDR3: CASSPEGGSAYNEQFF.